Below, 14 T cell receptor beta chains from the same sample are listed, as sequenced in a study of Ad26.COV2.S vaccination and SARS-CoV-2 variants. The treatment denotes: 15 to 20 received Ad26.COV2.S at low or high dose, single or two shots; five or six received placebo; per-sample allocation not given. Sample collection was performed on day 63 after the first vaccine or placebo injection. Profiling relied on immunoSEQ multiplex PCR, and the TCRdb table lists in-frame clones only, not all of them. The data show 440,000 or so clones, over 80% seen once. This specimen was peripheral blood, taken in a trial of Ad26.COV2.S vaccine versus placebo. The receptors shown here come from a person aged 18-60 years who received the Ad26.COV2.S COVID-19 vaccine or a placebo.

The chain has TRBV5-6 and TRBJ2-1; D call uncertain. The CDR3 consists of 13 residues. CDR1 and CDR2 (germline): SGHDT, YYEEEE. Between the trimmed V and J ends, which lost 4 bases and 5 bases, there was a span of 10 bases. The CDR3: CASSLLSDNEQFF. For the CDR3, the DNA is TGTGCCAGCAGCCTGCTATCCGACAATGAGCAGTTCTTC.

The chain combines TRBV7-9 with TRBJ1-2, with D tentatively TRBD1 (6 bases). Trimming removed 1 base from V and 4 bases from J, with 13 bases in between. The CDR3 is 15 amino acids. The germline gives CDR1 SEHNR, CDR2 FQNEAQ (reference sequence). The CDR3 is CASSLVRGPSYGYTF. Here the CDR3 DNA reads TGTGCCAGCAGCTTAGTACGGGGGCCCAGCTATGGCTACACCTTC.

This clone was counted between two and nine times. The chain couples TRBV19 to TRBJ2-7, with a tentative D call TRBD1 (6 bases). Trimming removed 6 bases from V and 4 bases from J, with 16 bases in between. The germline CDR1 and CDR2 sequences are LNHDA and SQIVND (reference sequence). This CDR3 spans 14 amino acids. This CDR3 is CASSPQGKGYEQYF. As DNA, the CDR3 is TGTGCCAGTAGCCCCCAGGGGAAGGGATACGAGCAGTACTTC. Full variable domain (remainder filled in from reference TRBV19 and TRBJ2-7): DGGITQSPKYLFRKEGQNVTLSCEQNLNHDAMYWYRQDPGQGLRLIYYSQIVNDFQKGDIAEGYSVSREKKESFPLTVTSAQKNPTAFYLCASSPQGKGYEQYFGPGTRLTVT.

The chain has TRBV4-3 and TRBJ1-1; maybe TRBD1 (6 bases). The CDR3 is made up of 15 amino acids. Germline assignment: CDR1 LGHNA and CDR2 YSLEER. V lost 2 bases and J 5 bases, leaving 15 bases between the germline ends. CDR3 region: CASSQQRTVGTEAFF. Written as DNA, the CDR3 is TGCGCCAGCAGCCAACAGAGGACAGTTGGGACTGAAGCTTTCTTT.

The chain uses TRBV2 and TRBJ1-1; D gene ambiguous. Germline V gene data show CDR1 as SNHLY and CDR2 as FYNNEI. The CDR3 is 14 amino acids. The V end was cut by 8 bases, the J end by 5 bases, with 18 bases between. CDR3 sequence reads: CASGPRGVGTEAFF. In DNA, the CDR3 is TGTGCCAGCGGTCCCCGCGGGGTTGGAACTGAAGCTTTCTTT. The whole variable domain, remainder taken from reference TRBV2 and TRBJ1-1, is EPEVTQTPSHQVTQMGQEVILRCVPISNHLYFYWYRQILGQKVEFLVSFYNNEISEKSEIFDDQFSVERPDGSNFTLKIRSTKLEDSAMYFCASGPRGVGTEAFFGQGTRLTVV.

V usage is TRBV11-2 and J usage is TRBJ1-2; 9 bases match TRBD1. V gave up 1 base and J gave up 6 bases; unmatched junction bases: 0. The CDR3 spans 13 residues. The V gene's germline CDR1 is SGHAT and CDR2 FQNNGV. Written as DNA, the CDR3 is TGTGCCAGCAGCTTAGGGACAGGGGATGGCTACACCTTC. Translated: CASSLGTGDGYTF.

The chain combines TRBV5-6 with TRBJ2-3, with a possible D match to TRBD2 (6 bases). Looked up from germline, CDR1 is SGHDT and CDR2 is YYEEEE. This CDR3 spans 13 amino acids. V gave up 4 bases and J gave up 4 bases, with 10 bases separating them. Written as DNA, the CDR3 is TGTGCCAGCAGCCTATCTAGCGCAGATACGCAGTATTTT. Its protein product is CASSLSSADTQYF. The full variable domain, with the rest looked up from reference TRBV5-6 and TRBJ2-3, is DAGVTQSPTHLIKTRGQQVTLRCSPKSGHDTVSWYQQALGQGPQFIFQYYEEEERQRGNFPDRFSGHQFPNYSSELNVNALLLGDSALYLCASSLSSADTQYFGPGTRLTVL.

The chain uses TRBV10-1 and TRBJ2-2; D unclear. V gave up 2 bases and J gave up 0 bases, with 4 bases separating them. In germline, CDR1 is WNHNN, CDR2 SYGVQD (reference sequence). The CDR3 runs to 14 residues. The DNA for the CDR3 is TGCGCCAGCAGTGAGGTTTCGAACACCGGGGAGCTGTTTTTT. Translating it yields CASSEVSNTGELFF.

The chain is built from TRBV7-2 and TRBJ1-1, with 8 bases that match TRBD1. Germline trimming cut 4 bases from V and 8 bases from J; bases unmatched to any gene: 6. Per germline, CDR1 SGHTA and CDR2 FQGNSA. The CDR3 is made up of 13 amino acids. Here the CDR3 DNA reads TGTGCCAGCAGCTCCCGGGACAGGCTCGAAGCTTTCTTT. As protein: CASSSRDRLEAFF.

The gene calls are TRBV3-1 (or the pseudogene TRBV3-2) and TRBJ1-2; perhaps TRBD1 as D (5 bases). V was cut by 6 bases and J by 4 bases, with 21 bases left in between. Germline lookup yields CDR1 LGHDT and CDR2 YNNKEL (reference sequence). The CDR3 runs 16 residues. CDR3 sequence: CASSRPPPQQGYGYTF. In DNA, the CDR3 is TGTGCCAGCAGTCGTCCTCCTCCACAGCAGGGCTATGGCTACACCTTC.

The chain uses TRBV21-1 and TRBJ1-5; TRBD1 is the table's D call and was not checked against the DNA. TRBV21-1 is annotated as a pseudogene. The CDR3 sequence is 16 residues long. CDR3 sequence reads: CASSKGGQGRGKPQHF. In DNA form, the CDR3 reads TGTGCCAGCAGCAAGGGGGGACAGGGGAGGGGTAAGCCCCAGCATTTT.

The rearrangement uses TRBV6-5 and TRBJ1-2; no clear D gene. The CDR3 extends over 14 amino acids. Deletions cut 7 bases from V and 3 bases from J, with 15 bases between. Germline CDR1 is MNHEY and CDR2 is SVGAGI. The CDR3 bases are TGTGCCAGCACGTCATCCGAAAGGGACTATGGCTACACCTTC. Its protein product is CASTSSERDYGYTF.

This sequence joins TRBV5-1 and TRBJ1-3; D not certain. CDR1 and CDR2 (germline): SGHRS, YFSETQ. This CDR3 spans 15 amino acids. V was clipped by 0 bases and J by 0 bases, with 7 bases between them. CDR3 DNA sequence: TGCGCCAGCAGCTTGGGGCAGTTCTCTGGAAACACCATATATTTT. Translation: CASSLGQFSGNTIYF.

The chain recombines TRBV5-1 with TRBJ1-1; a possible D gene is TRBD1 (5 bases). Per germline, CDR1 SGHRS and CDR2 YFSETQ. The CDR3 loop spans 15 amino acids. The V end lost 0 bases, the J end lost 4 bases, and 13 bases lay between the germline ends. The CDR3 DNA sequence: TGCGCCAGCAGCTTGGTGGGGCGCGGGTCCACTGAAGCTTTCTTT. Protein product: CASSLVGRGSTEAFF. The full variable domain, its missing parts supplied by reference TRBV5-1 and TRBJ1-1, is KAGVTQTPRYLIKTRGQQVTLSCSPISGHRSVSWYQQTPGQGLQFLFEYFSETQRNKGNFPGRFSGRQFSNSRSEMNVSTLELGDSALYLCASSLVGRGSTEAFFGQGTRLTVV.